The T cell receptor (beta chain) under discussion was sequenced for a study of cytomegalovirus exposure and HLA in healthy donors. This clone appeared a few times. The CDR3 totals 13 residues. CDR1 and CDR2 (germline): SEHNR, FQNEAQ (reference sequence). V gave up 5 bases and J gave up 0 bases, with 8 bases separating them. Profiled with immunoSEQ multiplex PCR; TCRdb holds only in-frame clones, not every one. The data show some 150,000 clones, about 88% seen once. Specimen: PBMCs. The chain carries TRBV7-9 and TRBJ2-7; D is undetermined. This clonotype was sampled from a man between 18 and 35 years old in good health and CMV-seropositive. The CDR3 is CASSPSGSYEQYF. The CDR3 coding sequence is TGTGCCAGCAGCCCCTCAGGCTCCTACGAGCAGTACTTC.